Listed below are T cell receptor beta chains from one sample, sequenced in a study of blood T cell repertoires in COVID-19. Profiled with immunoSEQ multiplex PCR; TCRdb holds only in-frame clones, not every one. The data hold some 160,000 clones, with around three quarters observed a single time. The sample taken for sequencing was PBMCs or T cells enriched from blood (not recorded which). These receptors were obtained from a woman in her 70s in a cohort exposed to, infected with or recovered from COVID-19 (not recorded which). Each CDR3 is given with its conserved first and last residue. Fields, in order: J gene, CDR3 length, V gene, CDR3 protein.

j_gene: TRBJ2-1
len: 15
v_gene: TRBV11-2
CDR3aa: CASSLDDVTRYEQFF

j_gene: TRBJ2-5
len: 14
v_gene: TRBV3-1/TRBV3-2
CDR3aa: CASSPGTAKETQYF

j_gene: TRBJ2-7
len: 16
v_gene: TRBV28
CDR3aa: CASSSITNDRAHEQYF

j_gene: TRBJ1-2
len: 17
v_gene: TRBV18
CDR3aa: CASSLSGTGGASYGYTF

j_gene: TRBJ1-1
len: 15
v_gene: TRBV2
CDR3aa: CASSDQGVGNTEAFF

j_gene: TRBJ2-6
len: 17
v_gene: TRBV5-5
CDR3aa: CASSLADYHSGANVLTF

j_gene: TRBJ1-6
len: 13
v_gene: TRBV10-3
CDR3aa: CAISERVNSPLHF

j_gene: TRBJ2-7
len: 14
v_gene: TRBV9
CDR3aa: CASSPRQGMYEQYF

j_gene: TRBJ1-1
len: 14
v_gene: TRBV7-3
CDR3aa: CASSLGGSNTEAFF

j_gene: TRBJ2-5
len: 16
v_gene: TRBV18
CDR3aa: CASSGGPSGFQETQYF

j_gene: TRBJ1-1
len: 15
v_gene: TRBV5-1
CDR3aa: CASSPVWSRDSEAFF

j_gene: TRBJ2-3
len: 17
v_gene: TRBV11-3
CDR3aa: CASSLDPHRGSTDTQYF

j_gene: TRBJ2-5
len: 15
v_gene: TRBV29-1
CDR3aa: CSVGRPNRGLKTQYF

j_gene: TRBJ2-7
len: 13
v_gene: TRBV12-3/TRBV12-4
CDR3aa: CASSFSGSYEQYF

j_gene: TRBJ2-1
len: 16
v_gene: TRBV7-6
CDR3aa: CASSLVAAPGDNEQFF

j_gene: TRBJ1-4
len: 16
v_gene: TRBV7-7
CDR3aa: CASSSDRGPTNEKLFF

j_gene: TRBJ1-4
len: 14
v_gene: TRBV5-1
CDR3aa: CASSPATGREKLFF

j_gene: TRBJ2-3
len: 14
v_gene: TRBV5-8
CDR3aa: CASSLKQGEDTQYF